The subject of this entry is one T cell receptor (beta chain). This clonotype was seen repeatedly, ten times or more. Its recognized antigen is unknown. Base qualities are not provided; no much larger clone lies one nucleotide away. Cut back by 5 bases and 11 bases, the V and J ends lie 13 bases apart. The CDR3 numbers 12 residues from cysteine through phenylalanine. The entry retains the CDR3 DNA only, 36 bases that are in frame from base 1. CDR1 and CDR2, per the germline V gene (reference sequence), are SGHAT and FQDESV. This sample was taken from a study of T cells in Graves' hyperthyroidism and ophthalmopathy (dated by TCRdb to between 2017 and 2020). The study in broad terms: Peripheral blood was sampled at the time of initial diagnosis, prior to any treatment. For training and testing, the 95 to 100 patients in the discovery cohort were randomly divided in a 7:3 ratio. Following sampling, methimazole starting at 30 mg daily was given to hyperthyroidism patients, and high-dose intravenous methylprednisolone was given to ophthalmopathy patients. To identify TCR V-J signatures that set the groups apart, the researchers used a discovery cohort of 100 or so patients, made up of roughly 45 with Graves' ophthalmopathy and about 60 with stable Graves' hyperthyroidism. Prospective prediction of ophthalmopathy was tested in an independent validation cohort of 18 to 20 hyperthyroidism patients and 17 patients who later progressed to ophthalmopathy. Thyroid tissue and blood T-cell repertoires from about six Graves' hyperthyroidism patients were also compared in the study. TCR Vbeta CDR3 sequencing of 120 to 150 peripheral blood samples (over 40 ophthalmopathy, under 80 hyperthyroidism and around 17 progressor patients) is reported in the paper.

TCR beta CDR3 regions were amplified from RNA transcripts. For the first round of RT-PCR on the TCR CDR3, the HTBI primer set was used together with the Qiagen OneStep RT-PCR kit. Libraries were constructed in a second round of multiplex PCR, after which size selection and purification were performed. Libraries were sequenced paired-end with 100 bp reads on an Illumina HiSeq2000. The study's processing was this. SOAPnuke was used to process the raw data, throwing out any read that contained adapters or uncalled bases, had a mean Phred below 15, or lacked an exact constant-primer or identifier match. High-quality paired reads were merged using COPE v1.2.5, and each unique nucleotide sequence was defined as a clonotype. MiTCR v1.1 was used to align clonotypes to the IMGT TRBV, TRBD and TRBJ reference segments. The analysis included only V-J combinations with a frequency above 0.0001, which together covered approximately 99% of the repertoires. A TCS score was defined as the ratio between F50 (clonal expansion) and ExV (chaos), using BLOSUM62-based TCRdist between CDR3 peptides within each V-J. Welch's t-statistics and random forest reduced several hundred V-J features to under 15, which were used in a naive Bayes classifier (R e1071). TCRdb reprocessed the public reads (quality trimming at Q25 with fastp, clone calling with MiXCR) and kept in-frame beta chains. Each CDR3 protein gets just one entry, which takes the most common genes and DNA from the rows behind it. These V and J calls rely on TCRdb rather than the paper's analysis. This sample has about 400,000 distinct CDR3 sequences in its table, and around 15% of those were observed once. The ten largest make up approximately 20% of the sample.

Broad study findings and their caveats: Most expanded thyroid clonotypes (frequency above 0.001) were also found in blood, which suggests that blood repertoires may mirror thyroid immune responses. In cross-validation, a model built on a 13 V-J signature told ophthalmopathy apart from stable hyperthyroidism with 85% to 90% sensitivity and about 81% specificity, and in testing the same model reached 80%/75%. In validation, the model predicted progression to ophthalmopathy a median of roughly six months before onset, with about 70% sensitivity and roughly 73% specificity. Sample size was not statistically predetermined, and blinding of investigators to group allocation was not performed.

Moderately to severely active disease, a Clinical Activity Score of at least 3, a NOSPECS grade of at least 4, and a duration under 3 months were present in ophthalmopathy patients. Any patient with an uncontrolled infection, another autoimmune disease, pregnancy or lactation was excluded. Diagnoses were established on the basis of clinical symptoms, serum thyroxine and TRAb, thyroid ultrasound, and orbital computed tomography. PBMCs were separated from approximately 9.9 ml of fresh peripheral blood using Ficoll-Paque density gradient centrifugation. Trizol reagent was used to extract total RNA, and RNA quality was then checked on an Agilent 2100 Bioanalyzer.

Sequenced input: blood. The source of this sequence is a woman aged 60 to 75 with Graves' ophthalmopathy. The chain uses TRBV11-1 and TRBJ2-4; 6 matching bases give a weak D call of TRBD1. Here is the DNA: TGTGCCAGCAGCCCTTCAAGGGGGTTTCAGTACTTC. Translated, it gives CASSPSRGFQYF.